The clone carrying this TCR beta chain was counted many times. In the original analysis: Owing to the provision of junction-only sequences devoid of quality scores by immunoSEQ, filtering differed. This table comes from immunoSEQ multiplex PCR, and its TCRdb copy is limited to in-frame clones, with some not included. V and J calls and clone size are copied from that table; D and trimming were computed from the DNA. The sample carries some 96,000 clones, 40% to 55% recorded once. The data originate from a study of shared clonotypes between healthy human individuals. The material sequenced was PBMCs. The clonotype comes from a woman in her 40s in good health. Some clones in this sample may be carry-over from other donors' samples.

The CDR3 region has the DNA TGTGCCTGGCTCCCCTACTTGGGGGAGGTCTATGGCTACACCTTC. Residues: CAWLPYLGEVYGYTF. The genes are TRBV30 and TRBJ1-2; D possibly corresponds to TRBD1 (5 bases). This CDR3 region has 15 residues. V was cut by 5 bases and J by 4 bases, with 20 bases left in between. Germline V gene data show CDR1 as GTSNPN and CDR2 as SVGIG (reference sequence). The full variable domain, in which reference TRBV30 and TRBJ1-2 provide the parts outside the CDR3, is SQTIHQWPATLVQPVGSPLSLECTVEGTSNPNLYWYRQAAGRGLQLLFYSVGIGQISSEVPQNLSASRPQDRQFILSSKKLLLSDSGFYLCAWLPYLGEVYGYTFGSGTRLTVV.